The 25 T cell receptor beta chains below come from one sample, sequenced in a study of shared clonotypes between healthy human individuals. Sequencing was performed with immunoSEQ multiplex PCR; in TCRdb, only in-frame clones are kept and a portion is missing. The profile covers 850,000 to 1,200,000 clones, with approximately 72% appearing a single time and about 1.5% taken by the ten largest. Sequenced sample: memory CD4+ T cells sorted from blood. Subset reported: CD45RA-negative fraction. The receptors shown here come from a man aged 18 to 35 in good health.

The chain is built from TRBV6-5 and TRBJ2-5; no definite D call. Germline assignment: CDR1 MNHEY and CDR2 SVGAGI. Trimming pared 2 bases from V and 1 base from J, leaving 11 bases between. This CDR3 spans 15 amino acids. Written as DNA, the CDR3 is TGTGCCAGCAGTTACAATGGACGGGTCCAAGAGACCCAGTACTTC. Amino acid sequence: CASSYNGRVQETQYF.

This chain uses TRBV28 with TRBJ1-4, with unresolved D. Trimming stripped 4 bases from V and 0 bases from J, with 6 bases between. Germline V gene sequence: CDR1 MDHEN, CDR2 SYDVKM. The CDR3 runs 14 residues. CDR3 sequence reads: CASSSRPTNEKLFF. CDR3 nucleotides: TGTGCCAGCAGTTCAAGACCAACTAATGAAAAACTGTTTTTT.

The V call is TRBV29-1, the J call TRBJ1-2; D uncertain. V gave up 7 bases and J gave up 7 bases, with 13 bases separating them. The CDR3 is 11 residues long. Per germline, CDR1 SQVTM and CDR2 ANQGSEA. This CDR3 reads CSAYYLGGYTF. Written as DNA, the CDR3 is TGCAGCGCATATTATCTTGGTGGCTACACCTTC. The full variable domain, rest sourced from reference TRBV29-1 and TRBJ1-2, is SAVISQKPSRDICQRGTSLTIQCQVDSQVTMMFWYRQQPGQSLTLIATANQGSEATYESGFVIDKFPISRPNLTFSTLTVSNMSPEDSSIYLCSAYYLGGYTFGSGTRLTVV.

This chain connects TRBV11-2 to TRBJ1-2; D gene ambiguous. CDR3 length: 13 amino acids. Trimming stripped 4 bases from V and 8 bases from J, with 14 bases between. Germline-derived CDR1 and CDR2 are SGHAT and FQNNGV. CDR3 nucleotide sequence: TGTGCCAGCAGCTCTGATGGGTTCGGCGGCTACACCTTC. This sequence encodes CASSSDGFGGYTF. The entire variable domain, with the rest obtained from reference TRBV11-2 and TRBJ1-2, is as follows: EAGVAQSPRYKIIEKRQSVAFWCNPISGHATLYWYQQILGQGPKLLIQFQNNGVVDDSQLPKDRFSAERLKGVDSTLKIQPAKLEDSAVYLCASSSDGFGGYTFGSGTRLTVV.

V gene TRBV6-5 combines with J gene TRBJ2-7; a possible D gene is TRBD2 (5 bases). The germline gives CDR1 MNHEY, CDR2 SVGAGI. The CDR3 totals 13 residues. V was clipped by 8 bases and J by 7 bases, with 18 bases between them. The CDR3 DNA reads as TGTGCCAGCCATTCTAGCACGTCTGGGGAGCAGTACTTC. Protein product: CASHSSTSGEQYF.

The chain links TRBV9 to TRBJ2-5; the match to TRBD2 covers 8 bases. The V segment lost 7 bases and the J segment 5 bases; nucleotides outside the gene matches: 19. Germline-derived CDR1 and CDR2 are SGDLS and YYNGEE. This CDR3 is built from 17 residues. The CDR3 here is CASQPGLRRGAGETQYF. Written as DNA, the CDR3 is TGTGCCAGCCAACCCGGACTCAGGCGGGGGGCCGGTGAGACCCAGTACTTC. Looking up the rest from reference TRBV9 and TRBJ2-5 gives the full variable domain: DSGVTQTPKHLITATGQRVTLRCSPRSGDLSVYWYQQSLDQGLQFLIQYYNGEERAKGNILERFSAQQFPDLHSELNLSSLELGDSALYFCASQPGLRRGAGETQYFGPGTRLLVL.

V is TRBV4-1 and J is TRBJ2-5; D is unresolved. From germline, CDR1 is MGHRA and CDR2 YSYEKL. This CDR3 is built from 17 residues. V lost 0 bases and J 4 bases, leaving 18 bases between the germline ends. The CDR3 loop is CASSQDGPGAARETQYF. CDR3 DNA: TGCGCCAGCAGCCAAGATGGGCCGGGCGCTGCGCGAGAGACCCAGTACTTC.

The rearrangement joins TRBV7-2 to TRBJ1-4; TRBD1 aligns across 9 bases. V shed 5 bases, J shed 7 bases, and the junction held 8 bases outside the gene matches. This CDR3 is 15 amino acids long. Germline CDR1 SGHTA, CDR2 FQGNSA. The CDR3 nucleotides read TGTGCCAGCAGCAAACAGGGGGCGCAGGGTGAAAAACTGTTTTTT. Translation gives CASSKQGAQGEKLFF. Based on the CDR3 plus reference TRBV7-2 and TRBJ1-4, the full variable domain is GAGVSQSPSNKVTEKGKDVELRCDPISGHTALYWYRQSLGQGLEFLIYFQGNSAPDKSGLPSDRFSAERTGGSVSTLTIQRTQQEDSAVYLCASSKQGAQGEKLFFGSGTQLSVL.

The chain couples TRBV5-4 to TRBJ2-7, with 8 bases that match TRBD1. V shed 5 bases, J shed 5 bases, and the junction held 6 bases outside the gene matches. Germline values: CDR1 SGHNT, CDR2 YYREEE (reference sequence). The CDR3 length is 13 residues. CDR3: CASRATGAHEQYF. The CDR3 region has the DNA TGTGCCAGCAGGGCGACAGGGGCCCACGAGCAGTACTTC.

This clone was picked up a small number of times. The chain is built from TRBV19 and TRBJ2-6; D unresolved. Per the germline V gene, CDR1 is LNHDA and CDR2 is SQIVND (reference sequence). This CDR3 has 15 amino acids. Trimming shortened V by 7 bases and J by 1 base, and 11 bases separated the two germline ends. CDR3 nucleotides: TGTGCCAGTACCGCACCCGAGTCTGGGGCCAACGTCCTGACTTTC. It specifies CASTAPESGANVLTF.

The gene calls are TRBV4-1 and TRBJ2-7; TRBD2 is a possible D gene (5 bases). Trimming removed 1 base at V and 2 bases at J, with 12 bases between. Germline V gene lookup returns CDR1 MGHRA and CDR2 YSYEKL. The CDR3 is made up of 15 amino acids. The CDR3, as DNA: TGCGCCAGCAGCCAAGTCGGGAAGAAGACCTACGAGCAGTACTTC. This gives the protein CASSQVGKKTYEQYF.

The chain uses TRBV9 and TRBJ2-3; 13 positions agree with TRBD2. Germline-derived CDR1 and CDR2 are SGDLS and YYNGEE. V lost 0 bases, J lost 2 bases, and 3 bases stayed unmatched. The length of the CDR3 is 17 residues. In nucleotides, the CDR3 is TGTGCCAGCAGCGTAGCGGGGACTAGCGGGATCACAGATACGCAGTATTTT. Protein: CASSVAGTSGITDTQYF. The variable domain in full, with the rest retrieved from reference TRBV9 and TRBJ2-3, is DSGVTQTPKHLITATGQRVTLRCSPRSGDLSVYWYQQSLDQGLQFLIQYYNGEERAKGNILERFSAQQFPDLHSELNLSSLELGDSALYFCASSVAGTSGITDTQYFGPGTRLTVL.

Notes on this clone: The sample carries other DNA sequences with the same CDR3. The chain employs TRBV11-2 and TRBJ2-5, with TRBD2 matching 8 bases. There are 15 residues in the CDR3. The germline V gene has CDR1 SGHAT and CDR2 FQNNGV. V gave up 1 base and J gave up 2 bases; unmatched junction bases: 3. CDR3 sequence: CASSLVRGGQETQYF. CDR3 coding DNA: TGTGCCAGCAGCTTAGTCCGGGGGGGACAAGAGACCCAGTACTTC.

The V call is TRBV19, the J call TRBJ2-2; no reliable D call. The CDR3 length is 11 residues. V lost 7 bases and J lost 4, with 4 bases in between. The germline V gene encodes CDR1 LNHDA and CDR2 SQIVND (reference sequence). CDR3 sequence (DNA): TGTGCCAGTATGTCCACCGGGGAGCTGTTTTTT. It is translated as CASMSTGELFF. The full variable domain, rest sourced from reference TRBV19 and TRBJ2-2, is DGGITQSPKYLFRKEGQNVTLSCEQNLNHDAMYWYRQDPGQGLRLIYYSQIVNDFQKGDIAEGYSVSREKKESFPLTVTSAQKNPTAFYLCASMSTGELFFGEGSRLTVL.

A few counts support this clone. The chain uses TRBV10-3 and TRBJ2-5; 9 nucleotides match TRBD1. The germline V gene encodes CDR1 ENHRY and CDR2 SYGVKD. There are 15 residues in the CDR3. The junction had 10 bases not matched to a gene; V was cut back by 6 bases and J by 5 bases. The CDR3 nucleotides are TGTGCCATCAGGGTGGGACAGGGAAGAGTGGAGACCCAGTACTTC. This translates into CAIRVGQGRVETQYF.

The chain has TRBV7-9 and TRBJ1-6; D is unresolved. CDR1 SEHNR and CDR2 FQNEAQ come from the germline V gene (reference sequence). V shed 5 bases and J shed 9 bases, with 17 bases lying between them. This CDR3 contains 15 residues. The CDR3 loop is CASSPTPVGGSPLHF. In DNA form, the CDR3 reads TGTGCCAGCAGCCCGACCCCCGTGGGAGGTTCACCCCTCCACTTT.

This clone was seen just once. The junction departs from the called germline gene at one end, perhaps through a read error. The J gene is TRBJ2-5, the V gene TRBV7-7, with 10 bases lining up with TRBD1. Near its end, the DNA agrees better with TRBJ2-7, so the J call may be wrong. The CDR3 is 16 amino acids. Germline V lookup: CDR1 SSHAT, CDR2 FNYEAQ (reference sequence). The CDR3 is CASSPGWDRGSYEQYF. For the CDR3, the DNA is TGTGCTAGCAGCCCTGGTTGGGACAGGGGTTCGTACGAGCAGTACTTC.

The chain joins TRBV5-1 to TRBJ2-3, with no clear D. The CDR3 runs 12 residues. Germline loops: CDR1 SGHRS, CDR2 YFSETQ. V dropped 4 bases and J dropped 5 bases, with 8 bases sitting between them. The CDR3 loop is CASSATGDTQYF. CDR3 coding DNA: TGCGCCAGCAGCGCGACTGGAGATACGCAGTATTTT.

The rearrangement links TRBV30 to TRBJ1-2; D not resolved. The CDR3 loop spans 13 amino acids. Germline V gives CDR1 GTSNPN, CDR2 SVGIG (reference sequence). Trimming shortened V by 5 bases and J by 0 bases, and 10 bases separated the two germline ends. The CDR3 nucleotides are TGTGCCTGGTCTCGAACAGCTAACTATGGCTACACCTTC. Translation gives CAWSRTANYGYTF.

The chain couples TRBV11-2 to TRBJ2-1; 9 bases are shared with TRBD2. Germline V lookup: CDR1 SGHAT, CDR2 FQNNGV. Losses at the gene ends were 0 bases for V and 3 bases for J; bases not matched to a gene: 0. The CDR3 is 15 residues long. CDR3 residues: CASSLDSGSYNEQFF. CDR3 nucleotide sequence: TGTGCCAGCAGCTTAGATAGCGGGAGCTACAATGAGCAGTTCTTC.

In this sample, this clone turned up a few times. Other nucleotide sequences from this sample produce the same CDR3. CDR3 nucleotide sequence: TGTGCCTGGAGTCCTGGGGGGAACACTGAAGCTTTCTTT. Translating it yields CAWSPGGNTEAFF. This sequence joins TRBV30 and TRBJ1-1; D may be TRBD1 (5 bases). V lost 2 bases and J lost 1, with 8 bases in between. Germline CDR1 GTSNPN, CDR2 SVGIG (reference sequence). The CDR3 runs 13 residues.

V and J are TRBV2 and TRBJ1-2; D is ambiguous. Trimming took off 1 base at V and 4 bases at J, with 10 bases between the two ends. The CDR3 loop spans 14 amino acids. CDR1 is SNHLY, CDR2 FYNNEI, per germline. Here the CDR3 DNA reads TGTGCCAGCAGTGAAGAAAATAGCCTCTATGGCTACACCTTC. Its protein product is CASSEENSLYGYTF.

The CDR3 protein is CASSEFLVGVEKNYYGYTF. The CDR3 nucleotides are TGTGCCAGCAGTGAATTTTTGGTAGGGGTCGAGAAAAACTACTATGGCTACACCTTC. The rearrangement joins TRBV2 to TRBJ1-2; TRBD1 is a possible D gene (5 bases). The germline V gene has CDR1 SNHLY and CDR2 FYNNEI. Trimming took off 2 bases at V and 3 bases at J, with 25 bases between the two ends. The CDR3 totals 19 residues.

In DNA form, the CDR3 reads TGTGCCAGCATCCGCGGAGCCAAGCAAGAGACCCAGTACTTC. Protein: CASIRGAKQETQYF. The chain employs TRBV2 and TRBJ2-5, with D unclear. Per germline, CDR1 SNHLY and CDR2 FYNNEI. The CDR3 spans 14 residues. V was clipped by 7 bases and J by 2 bases, with 14 bases between them.

The chain joins TRBV9 to TRBJ2-3; 8 bases fit TRBD1. The CDR3 contains 16 residues. CDR1 and CDR2 from the germline V gene are SGDLS and YYNGEE. Trimming took 2 bases from V and 1 from J; bases not matched to a gene: 6. CDR3 loop: CASSVGRGLGTDTQYF. CDR3 DNA: TGTGCCAGCAGCGTTGGCAGGGGGCTTGGCACAGATACGCAGTATTTT.